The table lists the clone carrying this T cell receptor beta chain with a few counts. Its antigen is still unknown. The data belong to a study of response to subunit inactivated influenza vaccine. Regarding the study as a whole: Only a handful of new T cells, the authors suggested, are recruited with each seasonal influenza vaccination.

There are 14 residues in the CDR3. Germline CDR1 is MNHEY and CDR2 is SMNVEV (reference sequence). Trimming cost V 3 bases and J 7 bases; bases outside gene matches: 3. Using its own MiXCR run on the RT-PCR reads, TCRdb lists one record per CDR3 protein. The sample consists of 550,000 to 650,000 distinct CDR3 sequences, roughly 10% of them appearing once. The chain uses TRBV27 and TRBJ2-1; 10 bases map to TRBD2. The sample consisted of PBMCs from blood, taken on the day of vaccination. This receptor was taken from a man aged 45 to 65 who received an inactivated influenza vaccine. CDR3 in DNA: TGTGCCAGCAGTTTTTCGACTAGCGGGAATGAGCAGTTCTTC. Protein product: CASSFSTSGNEQFF.